This T cell receptor (beta chain) comes out of a study of cytomegalovirus exposure and HLA in healthy donors. Study outcomes and limitations: HLA alleles showed associations with about 15,000 TCR beta sequences in a later analysis, at a 0.05 false discovery rate.

With 60 Vbeta and 13 Jbeta primers, the PCR was carried out. Sequencing was performed with immunoSEQ multiplex PCR; in TCRdb, only in-frame clones are kept and a portion is missing. The sample carries 150,000 to 200,000 clones, roughly 74% recorded once. Details on this clone: What it binds is not known.

V was clipped by 1 base and J by 3 bases; unmatched bases: 4. The germline V gene has CDR1 SNHLY and CDR2 FYNNEI. The CDR3 runs to 16 residues. The receptor comes from a female donor in good health and CMV-seronegative. Material: PBMCs. The rearrangement uses TRBV2 and TRBJ1-4, with 8 nucleotides matching TRBD1. The CDR3 DNA follows: TGTGCCAGCAGTGAAGACCAACAGGGGGCTAATGAAAAACTGTTTTTT. Residues: CASSEDQQGANEKLFF. Variable domain in full (rest from reference TRBV2 and TRBJ1-4): EPEVTQTPSHQVTQMGQEVILRCVPISNHLYFYWYRQILGQKVEFLVSFYNNEISEKSEIFDDQFSVERPDGSNFTLKIRSTKLEDSAMYFCASSEDQQGANEKLFFGSGTQLSVL.